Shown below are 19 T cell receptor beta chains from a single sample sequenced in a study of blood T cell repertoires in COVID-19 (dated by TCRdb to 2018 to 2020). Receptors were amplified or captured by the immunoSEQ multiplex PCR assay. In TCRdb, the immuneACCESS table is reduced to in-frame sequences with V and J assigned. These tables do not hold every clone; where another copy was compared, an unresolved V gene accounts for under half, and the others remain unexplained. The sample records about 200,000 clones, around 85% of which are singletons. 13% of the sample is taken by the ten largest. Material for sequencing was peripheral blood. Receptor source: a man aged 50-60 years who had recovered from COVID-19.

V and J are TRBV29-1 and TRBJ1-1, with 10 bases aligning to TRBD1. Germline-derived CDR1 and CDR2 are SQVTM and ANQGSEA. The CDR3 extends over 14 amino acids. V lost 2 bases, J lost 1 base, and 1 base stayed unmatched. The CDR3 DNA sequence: TGCAGCGTTGAAAGGGACAGGGGGAACACTGAAGCTTTCTTT. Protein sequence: CSVERDRGNTEAFF.

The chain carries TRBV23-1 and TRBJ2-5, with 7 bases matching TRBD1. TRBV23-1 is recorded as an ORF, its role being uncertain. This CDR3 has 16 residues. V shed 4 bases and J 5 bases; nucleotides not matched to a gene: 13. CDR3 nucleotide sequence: TGCGCCAGCAGTCGGGGAATAGGGGGCTACTCGGAGACCCAGTACTTC. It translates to CASSRGIGGYSETQYF.

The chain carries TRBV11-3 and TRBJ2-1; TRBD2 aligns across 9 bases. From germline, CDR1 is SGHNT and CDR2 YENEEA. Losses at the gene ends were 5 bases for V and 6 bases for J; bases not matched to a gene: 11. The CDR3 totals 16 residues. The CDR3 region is CASSPTSGQMLNEQFF. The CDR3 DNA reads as TGTGCCAGCAGCCCAACTAGCGGGCAAATGCTCAATGAGCAGTTCTTC.

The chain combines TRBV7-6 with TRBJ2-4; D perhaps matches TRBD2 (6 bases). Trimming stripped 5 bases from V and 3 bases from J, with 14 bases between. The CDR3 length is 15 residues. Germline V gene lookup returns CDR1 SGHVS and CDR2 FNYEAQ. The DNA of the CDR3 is TGTGCCAGCAGCCCCACGGGGGACGGCAAAAACATTCAGTACTTC. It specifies CASSPTGDGKNIQYF. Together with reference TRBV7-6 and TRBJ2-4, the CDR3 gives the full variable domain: GAGVSQSPRYKVTKRGQDVALRCDPISGHVSLYWYRQALGQGPEFLTYFNYEAQQDKSGLPNDRFSAERPEGSISTLTIQRTEQRDSAMYRCASSPTGDGKNIQYFGAGTRLSVL.

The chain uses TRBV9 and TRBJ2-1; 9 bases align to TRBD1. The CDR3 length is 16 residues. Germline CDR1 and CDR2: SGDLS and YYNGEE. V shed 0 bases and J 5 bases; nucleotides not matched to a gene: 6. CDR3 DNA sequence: TGTGCCAGCAGCGTAGGTGGGACAGGGTTTGACAATGAGCAGTTCTTC. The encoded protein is CASSVGGTGFDNEQFF.

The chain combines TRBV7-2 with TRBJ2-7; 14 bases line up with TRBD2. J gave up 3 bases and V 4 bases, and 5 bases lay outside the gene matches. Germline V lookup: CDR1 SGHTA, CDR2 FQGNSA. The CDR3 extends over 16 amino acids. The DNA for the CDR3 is TGTGCCAGCAGCTCGGGGACTAGCGGGGGCTACTACGAGCAGTACTTC. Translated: CASSSGTSGGYYEQYF.

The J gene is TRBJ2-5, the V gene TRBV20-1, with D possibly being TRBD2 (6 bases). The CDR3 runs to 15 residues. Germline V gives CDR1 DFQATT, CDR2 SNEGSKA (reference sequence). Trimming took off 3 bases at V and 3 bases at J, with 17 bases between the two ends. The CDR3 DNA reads TGCAGTGCTAGTTTGGTGGGGGGAGGAGAAGAGACCCAGTACTTC. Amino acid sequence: CSASLVGGGEETQYF.

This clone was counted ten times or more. The DNA of the CDR3 is TGTGCCAGCAGCCAAGTTAGGCAGGGGGATCAGCCCCAGCATTTT. Encoded protein: CASSQVRQGDQPQHF. V and J are TRBV4-2 and TRBJ1-5; 7 bases fit TRBD1. The trim removed 1 base at V and 5 bases at J, leaving 5 bases unmatched. This CDR3 has 15 amino acids. Germline V gene sequence: CDR1 LGHNA, CDR2 YNFKEQ.

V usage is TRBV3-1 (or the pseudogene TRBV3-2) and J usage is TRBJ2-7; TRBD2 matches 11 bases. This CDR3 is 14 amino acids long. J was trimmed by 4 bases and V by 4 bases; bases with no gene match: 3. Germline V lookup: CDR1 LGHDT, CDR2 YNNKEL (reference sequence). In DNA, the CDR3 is TGTGCCAGCAGCCCACTAGCGGGAGTGTACGAGCAGTACTTC. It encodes CASSPLAGVYEQYF.

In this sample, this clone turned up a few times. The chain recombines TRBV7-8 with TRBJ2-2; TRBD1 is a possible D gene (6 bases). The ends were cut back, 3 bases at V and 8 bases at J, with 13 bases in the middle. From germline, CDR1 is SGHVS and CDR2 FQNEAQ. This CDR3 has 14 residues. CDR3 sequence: CASSLNRAYGELFF. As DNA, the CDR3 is TGTGCCAGCAGCTTGAACAGGGCCTATGGGGAGCTGTTTTTT. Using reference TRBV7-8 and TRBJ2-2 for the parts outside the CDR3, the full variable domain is GAGVSQSPRYKVAKRGQDVALRCDPISGHVSLFWYQQALGQGPEFLTYFQNEAQLDKSGLPSDRFFAERPEGSVSTLKIQRTQQEDSAVYLCASSLNRAYGELFFGEGSRLTVL.

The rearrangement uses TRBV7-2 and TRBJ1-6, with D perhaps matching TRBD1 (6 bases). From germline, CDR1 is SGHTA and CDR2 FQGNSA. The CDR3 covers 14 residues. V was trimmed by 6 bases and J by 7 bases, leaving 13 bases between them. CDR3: CASSPTGYNSPLHF. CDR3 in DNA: TGTGCCAGCAGTCCAACAGGGTACAATTCACCCCTCCACTTT.

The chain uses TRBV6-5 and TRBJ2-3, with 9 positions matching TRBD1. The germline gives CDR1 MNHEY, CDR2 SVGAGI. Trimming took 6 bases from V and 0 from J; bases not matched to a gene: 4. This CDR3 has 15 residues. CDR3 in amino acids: CASSGDRGSTDTQYF. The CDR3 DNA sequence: TGTGCCAGCAGCGGTGACAGGGGGAGCACAGATACGCAGTATTTT.

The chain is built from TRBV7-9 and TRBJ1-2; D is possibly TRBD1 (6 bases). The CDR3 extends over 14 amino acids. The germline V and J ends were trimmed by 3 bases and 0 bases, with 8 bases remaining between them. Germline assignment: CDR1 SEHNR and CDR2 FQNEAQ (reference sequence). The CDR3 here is CASSLGATNYGYTF. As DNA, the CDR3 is TGTGCCAGCAGCTTGGGGGCAACTAACTATGGCTACACCTTC. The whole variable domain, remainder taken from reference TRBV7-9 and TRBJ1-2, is DTGVSQNPRHKITKRGQNVTFRCDPISEHNRLYWYRQTLGQGPEFLTYFQNEAQLEKSRLLSDRFSAERPKGSFSTLEIQRTEQGDSAMYLCASSLGATNYGYTFGSGTRLTVV.

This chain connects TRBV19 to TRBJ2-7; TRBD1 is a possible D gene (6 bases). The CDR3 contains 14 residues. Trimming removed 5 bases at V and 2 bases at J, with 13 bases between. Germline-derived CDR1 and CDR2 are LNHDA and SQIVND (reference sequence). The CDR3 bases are TGTGCCAGTAGTTCCCGCCAGGGGACCTACGAGCAGTACTTC. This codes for CASSSRQGTYEQYF.

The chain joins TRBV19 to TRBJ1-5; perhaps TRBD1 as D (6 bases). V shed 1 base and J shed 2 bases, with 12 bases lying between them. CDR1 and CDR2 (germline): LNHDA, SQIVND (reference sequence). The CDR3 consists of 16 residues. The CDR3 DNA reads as TGTGCCAGTAGTATAGTATGGGACACCGGCAATCAGCCCCAGCATTTT. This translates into CASSIVWDTGNQPQHF. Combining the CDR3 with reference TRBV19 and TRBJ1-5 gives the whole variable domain DGGITQSPKYLFRKEGQNVTLSCEQNLNHDAMYWYRQDPGQGLRLIYYSQIVNDFQKGDIAEGYSVSREKKESFPLTVTSAQKNPTAFYLCASSIVWDTGNQPQHFGDGTRLSIL.

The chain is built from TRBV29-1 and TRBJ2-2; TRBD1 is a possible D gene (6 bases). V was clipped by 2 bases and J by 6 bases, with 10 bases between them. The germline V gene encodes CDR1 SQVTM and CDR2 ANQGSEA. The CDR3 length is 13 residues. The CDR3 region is CSVEWAGAGELFF. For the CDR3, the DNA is TGCAGCGTTGAATGGGCAGGGGCCGGGGAGCTGTTTTTT.

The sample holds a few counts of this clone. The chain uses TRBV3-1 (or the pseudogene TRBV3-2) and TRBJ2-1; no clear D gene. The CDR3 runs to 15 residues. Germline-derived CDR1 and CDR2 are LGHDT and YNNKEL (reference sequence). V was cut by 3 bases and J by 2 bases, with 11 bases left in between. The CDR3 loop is CASSHSHNTYNEQFF. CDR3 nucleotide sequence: TGTGCCAGCAGCCATTCCCACAACACCTACAATGAGCAGTTCTTC.

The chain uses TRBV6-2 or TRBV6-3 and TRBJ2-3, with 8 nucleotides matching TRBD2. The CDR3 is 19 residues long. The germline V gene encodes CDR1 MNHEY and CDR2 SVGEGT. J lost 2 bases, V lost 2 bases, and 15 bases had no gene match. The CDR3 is CASSYPTRGRRFYTDTQYF. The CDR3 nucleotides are TGTGCCAGCAGTTACCCCACCCGCGGGAGGCGCTTCTACACAGATACGCAGTATTTT.

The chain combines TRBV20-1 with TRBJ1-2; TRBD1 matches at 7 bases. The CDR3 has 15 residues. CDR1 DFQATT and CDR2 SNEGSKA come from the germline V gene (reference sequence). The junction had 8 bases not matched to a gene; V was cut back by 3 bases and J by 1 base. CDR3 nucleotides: TGCAGTGCTAGTCAACTCAGGGGGGATAACTATGGCTACACCTTC. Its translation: CSASQLRGDNYGYTF.